This TCR beta chain was captured by sequencing in a study of shared clonotypes between healthy human individuals. The study's findings and limits: All-four-donor shared clonotypes had higher generation probabilities than non-shared clonotypes did.

As concerns this clone: What it binds is unknown.

Only in-frame clones appear in the TCRdb table, and some are missing; sequencing was by immunoSEQ multiplex PCR. Altogether 2 million to 2.5 million clones are present, 85% to 95% being singletons, with the ten largest covering 0.3% to 0.45%. Negatively enriched CD4+ T cells were divided by CD45RA into naive and memory. The CDR3 is 16 residues long. Trimming at V came to 10 bases and at J to 3 bases, leaving 14 bases not matched to a gene. Germline loops: CDR1 ENHRY, CDR2 SYGVKD. The chain has TRBV10-3 and TRBJ1-5; TRBD1 matches 8 bases. The sequencing input was naive CD4+ T cells from PBMCs. Subset in this sample: CD45RA+ positively selected. This TCR derives from a young man in good health. Some clones in this sample may be carry-over from other donors' samples. The CDR3 DNA follows: TGTGCCACCAGAGATACAGGGGGGGGAGACAATCAGCCCCAGCATTTT. This codes for CATRDTGGGDNQPQHF.